This TCR beta chain appears in the sequencing data of a study of T cell responses to AZD1222 COVID-19 vaccine. Overall study: Pooling of second doses given at about 4 or about 12 weeks was done. Study-level points and caveats: Donors were mostly white British, more females; clonal diversity possibly underestimated.

The CDR3 runs 13 residues. Germline V lookup: CDR1 MNHEY, CDR2 SMNVEV (reference sequence). The V gene lost 4 bases and the J gene lost 0 bases, with 6 bases spanning the gap. Data came from immunoSEQ multiplex PCR; TCRdb stores just in-frame clones and leaves some out. The repertoire has 150,000 to 200,000 clones, around 92% of them found once; the top ten carry approximately 2.2%. As for this clone: What it binds is not known.

This sequence was found in an adult in good health. This chain connects TRBV27 to TRBJ2-5, with unresolved D. The input for sequencing was peripheral blood, taken on day 0 of AZD1222 vaccination. CDR3 in DNA: TGTGCCAGCAGTTCCGTGTACCAAGAGACCCAGTACTTC. It specifies CASSSVYQETQYF.